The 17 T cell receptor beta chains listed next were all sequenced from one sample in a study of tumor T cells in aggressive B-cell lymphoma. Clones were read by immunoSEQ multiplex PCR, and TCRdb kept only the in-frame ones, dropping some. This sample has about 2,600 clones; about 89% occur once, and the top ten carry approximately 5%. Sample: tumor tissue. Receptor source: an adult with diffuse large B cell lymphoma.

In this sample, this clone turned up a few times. The CDR3: CASSLRDFYGYTF. In DNA form, the CDR3 reads TGTGCCAGTAGTTTGCGGGATTTTTATGGCTACACCTTC. V gene TRBV19 combines with J gene TRBJ1-2; unclear D gene. V was trimmed by 5 bases and J by 5 bases, leaving 12 bases between them. The CDR3 loop spans 13 amino acids. The germline CDR1 and CDR2 sequences are LNHDA and SQIVND (reference sequence). Full variable domain (rest looked up from reference TRBV19 and TRBJ1-2): DGGITQSPKYLFRKEGQNVTLSCEQNLNHDAMYWYRQDPGQGLRLIYYSQIVNDFQKGDIAEGYSVSREKKESFPLTVTSAQKNPTAFYLCASSLRDFYGYTFGSGTRLTVV.

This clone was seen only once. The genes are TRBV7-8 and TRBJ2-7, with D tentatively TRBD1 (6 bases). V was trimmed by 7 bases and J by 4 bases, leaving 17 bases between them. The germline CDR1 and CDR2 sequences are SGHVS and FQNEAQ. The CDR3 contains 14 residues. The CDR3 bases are TGTGCCAGCACGTTCCAGGGGATCTCTTACGAGCAGTACTTC. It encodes CASTFQGISYEQYF. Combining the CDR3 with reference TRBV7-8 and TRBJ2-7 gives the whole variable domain GAGVSQSPRYKVAKRGQDVALRCDPISGHVSLFWYQQALGQGPEFLTYFQNEAQLDKSGLPSDRFFAERPEGSVSTLKIQRTQQEDSAVYLCASTFQGISYEQYFGPGTRLTVT.

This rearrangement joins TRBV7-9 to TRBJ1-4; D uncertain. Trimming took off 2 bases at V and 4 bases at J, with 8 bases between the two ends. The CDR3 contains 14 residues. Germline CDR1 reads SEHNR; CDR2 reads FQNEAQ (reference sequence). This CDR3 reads CASSLSTLNEKLFF. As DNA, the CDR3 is TGTGCCAGCAGCTTATCGACACTTAATGAAAAACTGTTTTTT.

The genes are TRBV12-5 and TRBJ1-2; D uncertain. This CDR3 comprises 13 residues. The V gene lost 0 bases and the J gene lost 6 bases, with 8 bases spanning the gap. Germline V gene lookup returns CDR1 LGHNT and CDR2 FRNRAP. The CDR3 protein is CASGLVSIDGYTF. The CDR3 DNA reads TGTGCTAGTGGTTTGGTATCAATTGATGGCTACACCTTC.

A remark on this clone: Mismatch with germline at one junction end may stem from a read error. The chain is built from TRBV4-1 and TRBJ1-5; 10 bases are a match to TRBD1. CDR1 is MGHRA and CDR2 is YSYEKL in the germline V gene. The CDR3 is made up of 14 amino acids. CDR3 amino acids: CASRKTGGHQPQHF. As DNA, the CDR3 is TGCGCCAGCAGAAAGACAGGGGGCCATCAGCCTCAGCATTTT.

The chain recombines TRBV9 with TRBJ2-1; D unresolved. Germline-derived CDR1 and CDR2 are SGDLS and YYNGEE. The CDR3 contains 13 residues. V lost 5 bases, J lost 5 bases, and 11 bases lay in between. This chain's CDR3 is CASSDLRDNEQFF. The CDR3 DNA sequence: TGTGCCAGCAGTGACCTCCGGGACAATGAGCAGTTCTTC.

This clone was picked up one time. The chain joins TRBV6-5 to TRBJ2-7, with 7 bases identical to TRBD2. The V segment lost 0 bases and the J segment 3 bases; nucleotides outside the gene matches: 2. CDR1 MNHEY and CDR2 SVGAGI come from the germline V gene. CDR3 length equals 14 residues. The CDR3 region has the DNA TGTGCCAGCAGTTACTCGGCTAGCGGCTACGAGCAGTACTTC. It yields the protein CASSYSASGYEQYF.

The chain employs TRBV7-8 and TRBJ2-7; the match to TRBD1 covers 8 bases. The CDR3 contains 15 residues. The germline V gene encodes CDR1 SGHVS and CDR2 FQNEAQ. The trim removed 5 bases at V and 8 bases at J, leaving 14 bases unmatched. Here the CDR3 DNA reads TGTGCCAGCAGCCTTGGGGACAGGCGCCCCGGACAGCAGTACTTC. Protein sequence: CASSLGDRRPGQQYF.

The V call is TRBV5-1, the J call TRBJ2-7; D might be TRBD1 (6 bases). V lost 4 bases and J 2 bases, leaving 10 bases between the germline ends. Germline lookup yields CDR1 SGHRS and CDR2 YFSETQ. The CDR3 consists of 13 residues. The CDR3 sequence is CASSEDRTYEQYF. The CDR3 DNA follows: TGCGCCAGCAGCGAGGACAGAACCTACGAGCAGTACTTC. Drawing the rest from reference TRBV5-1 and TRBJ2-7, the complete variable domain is KAGVTQTPRYLIKTRGQQVTLSCSPISGHRSVSWYQQTPGQGLQFLFEYFSETQRNKGNFPGRFSGRQFSNSRSEMNVSTLELGDSALYLCASSEDRTYEQYFGPGTRLTVT.

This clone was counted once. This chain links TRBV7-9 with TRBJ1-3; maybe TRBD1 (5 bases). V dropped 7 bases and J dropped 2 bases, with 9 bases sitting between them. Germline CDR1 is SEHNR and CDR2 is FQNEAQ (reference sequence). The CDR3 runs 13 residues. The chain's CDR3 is CASKSGAGNTIYF. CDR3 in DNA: TGTGCCAGCAAATCGGGGGCTGGAAACACCATATATTTT.

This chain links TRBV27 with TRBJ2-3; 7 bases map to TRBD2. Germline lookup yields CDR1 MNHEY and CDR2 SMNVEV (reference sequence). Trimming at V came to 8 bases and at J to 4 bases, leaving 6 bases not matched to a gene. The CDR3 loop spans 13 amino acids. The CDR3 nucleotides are TGTGCCAGCGGACTGGGAGGGGCAGATACGCAGTATTTT. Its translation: CASGLGGADTQYF.

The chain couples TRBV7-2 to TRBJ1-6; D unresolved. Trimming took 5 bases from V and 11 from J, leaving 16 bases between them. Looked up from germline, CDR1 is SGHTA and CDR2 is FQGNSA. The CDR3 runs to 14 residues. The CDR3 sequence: CASSGGPGYPPLHF. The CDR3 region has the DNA TGTGCCAGCAGCGGCGGCCCGGGATACCCACCCCTCCACTTT.

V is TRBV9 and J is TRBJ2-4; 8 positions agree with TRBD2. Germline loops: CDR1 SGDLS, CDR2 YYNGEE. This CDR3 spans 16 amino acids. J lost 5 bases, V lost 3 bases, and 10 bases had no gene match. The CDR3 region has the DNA TGTGCCAGCAGCGCGGGACTAGTAGGGGGGGAAAACATTCAGTACTTC. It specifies CASSAGLVGGENIQYF.

In DNA form, the CDR3 reads TGTGCCAGCAGTCCTGGACTCCACGCCGCAAATACGCAGTATTTT. This translates into CASSPGLHAANTQYF. The V gene is TRBV6-5, the J gene TRBJ2-3, with D perhaps TRBD2 (5 bases). This CDR3 is 15 amino acids long. Germline CDR1 MNHEY, CDR2 SVGAGI. Trimming left V 5 bases short and J 7 bases short, with 19 bases between.

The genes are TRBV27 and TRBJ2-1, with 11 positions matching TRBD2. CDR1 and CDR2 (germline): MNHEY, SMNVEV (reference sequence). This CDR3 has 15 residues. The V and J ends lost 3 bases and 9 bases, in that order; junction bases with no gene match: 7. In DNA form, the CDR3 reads TGTGCCAGCAGTTTCTTAGCGGGAGGGCCGTTTGAGCAGTTCTTC. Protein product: CASSFLAGGPFEQFF.

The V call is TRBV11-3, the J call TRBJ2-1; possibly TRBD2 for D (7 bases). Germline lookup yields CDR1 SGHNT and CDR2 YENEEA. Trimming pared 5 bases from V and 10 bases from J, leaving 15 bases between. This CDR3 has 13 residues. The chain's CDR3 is CASSPGGPGEQFF. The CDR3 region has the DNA TGTGCCAGCAGCCCCGGGGGGCCTGGGGAGCAGTTCTTC.

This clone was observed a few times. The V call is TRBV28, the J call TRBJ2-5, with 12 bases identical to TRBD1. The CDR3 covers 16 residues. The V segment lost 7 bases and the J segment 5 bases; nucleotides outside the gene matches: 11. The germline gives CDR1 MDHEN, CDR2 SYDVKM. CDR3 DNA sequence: TGTGCCAGCACCGTGGGGGGACAGGGGGCAGGGGAGACCCAGTACTTC. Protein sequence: CASTVGGQGAGETQYF.